Listed below are T cell receptor beta chains from one sample, sequenced in a study of blood T cell repertoires in COVID-19. Clones were sequenced by immunoSEQ multiplex PCR, and TCRdb holds only the in-frame ones, with some missing. The sample consists of more than 75,000 clones, around nine tenths of them appearing once. Sequencing was carried out using peripheral blood. These receptors all come from a man younger than 40 with acute or convalescent COVID-19. The CDR3 runs from the conserved cysteine through the conserved F or W. A D gene is named only where the DNA matches it firmly. Clone size is stated in some rows and not others, as once, few, many or a class when expanded.

j_call v_call clone_size d_call cdr3_nt cdr3_aa
TRBJ1-4 TRBV4-3 . . TGCGCCAGCAGCCAAGATTATTTTGTCCTGTCGGTTTATGAAAAACTGTTTTTT CASSQDYFVLSVYEKLFF
TRBJ2-7 TRBV6-2/TRBV6-3 . . TGTGCCAGCAGTTACTCCCCTCAGGGCTACGAGCAGTACTTC CASSYSPQGYEQYF
TRBJ2-7 TRBV6-2/TRBV6-3 . TRBD2 TGTGCCAGCAGTTTTCATACTAGCGGGAGCTACGAGCAGTACTTC CASSFHTSGSYEQYF
TRBJ2-7 TRBV5-4 . TRBD2 TGTGCCAGCAGCCGTAATAGCGGGAGAGACTACGAGCAGTACTTC CASSRNSGRDYEQYF
TRBJ1-4 TRBV15 . . TGTGCCACCAGCAGAGATCTCACAGCAACTAATGAAAAACTGTTTTTT CATSRDLTATNEKLFF
TRBJ2-1 TRBV29-1 . TRBD2 TGCAGCGTTGATGGGGAGGGCCTAGCGATTGATGAGCAGTTCTTC CSVDGEGLAIDEQFF
TRBJ1-2 TRBV7-8 . . TGTGCCAGCAGCCCCAGGACAGATGGCTACACCTTC CASSPRTDGYTF
TRBJ1-6 TRBV19 . TRBD1 TGTGCCAGTAGTGCCAAGACAGGGATGGTGTCACCCCTCCACTTT CASSAKTGMVSPLHF
TRBJ1-1 TRBV28 few TRBD1 TGTGCCAGCAGTCTCAGGGGGCAGGGCACTGAAGCTTTCTTT CASSLRGQGTEAFF
TRBJ1-5 TRBV5-1 few . TGCGCCAGCAGCTTGTCCCTATTGGGGGGTGGAGAGCAGCCCCAGCATTTT CASSLSLLGGGEQPQHF
TRBJ1-3 TRBV9 . . TGTGCCAGCAGCGCAGCGCAGTCTGGAAACACCATATATTTT CASSAAQSGNTIYF
TRBJ2-5 TRBV11-1 . . TGTGCCAGCAGCCCAGGCTCCCGAGAGACCCAGTACTTC CASSPGSRETQYF
TRBJ2-7 TRBV28 . TRBD2 TGTGCCAGCAGTTTACGACTAGCGGAGGCAGTCTACGAGCAGTACTTC CASSLRLAEAVYEQYF
TRBJ2-1 TRBV27 . TRBD2 TGTGCCAGCAGCCCGAGGGTAGCGGGGAACAATGAGCAGTTCTTC CASSPRVAGNNEQFF
TRBJ1-3 TRBV30 . TRBD1 TGTGCCTGGAACCAGGACAGGTTTAGGAACACCATATATTTT CAWNQDRFRNTIYF
TRBJ2-3 TRBV9 . . TGTGCCAGCAGCGCACAGGTGGGACTCGCGAAGCTGTATTTT CASSAQVGLAKLYF
TRBJ2-1 TRBV6-5 . . TGTGCCAGCAGCCCGGGGAGCTCCTACAATGAGCAGTTCTTC CASSPGSSYNEQFF
TRBJ2-3 TRBV4-1 . . TGCGCCAGCAGCCAAGTCGTTGCGGGAAACACAGATACGCAGTATTTT CASSQVVAGNTDTQYF
TRBJ2-3 TRBV3-1/TRBV3-2 . . TGTGCCAGCAGCCAAGATAGTGGTGATACGCAGTATTTT CASSQDSGDTQYF
TRBJ2-7 TRBV11-1 once . TGTGCCAGCAGCTTAGCGGAGGATTACGAGCAGTACTTC CASSLAEDYEQYF
TRBJ1-2 TRBV4-2 few TRBD1 TGTGCCAGCAGCCGAGAGACAGGGTTCACCGGCACCTTC CASSRETGFTGTF
TRBJ1-4 TRBV6-5 . TRBD1 TGTGCCAGCCTCCTACAGGGGTTGAAGGAAAAACTGTTTTTT CASLLQGLKEKLFF
TRBJ1-5 TRBV19 . . TGTGCCAGTAGTATAACAGGATTTGGCAATCAGCCCCAGCATTTT CASSITGFGNQPQHF
TRBJ1-1 TRBV11-2 . . TGTGCCAGCAGCTTAGTGAGAAACACTGAAGCTTTCTTT CASSLVRNTEAFF
TRBJ2-2 TRBV7-2 once TRBD2 TGTGCCAGCAGCTTAGTTTTTAGCGGGAGGAAGGACACCGGGGAGCTGTTTTTT CASSLVFSGRKDTGELFF
TRBJ2-1 TRBV19 . . TGTGCCAGTAGCATCAACAGGGTTCGGAATGAGCAGTTCTTC CASSINRVRNEQFF
TRBJ1-4 TRBV18 . . TGTGCCAGCTCACAACAGGGAGGGCATGAAAAACTGTTTTTT CASSQQGGHEKLFF
TRBJ2-1 TRBV7-2 . . TGTGCCAGCAGCTTAGCGGGCTTTCCCAATGAGCAGTTCTTC CASSLAGFPNEQFF
TRBJ2-6 TRBV30 . . TGTGCCTGGAGACCGCACAGGGCAGTCTCTGGGGCCAACGTCCTGACTTTC CAWRPHRAVSGANVLTF
TRBJ2-3 TRBV7-9 many TRBD2 TGTGCCAGCAGCTTTTGGGCGGGAGGATCCACAGATACGCAGTATTTT CASSFWAGGSTDTQYF
TRBJ2-4 TRBV4-1 . TRBD1 TGCGCCAGCAGCCAAGCAACAGGGGGCGCGTTCATTCAGTACTTC CASSQATGGAFIQYF
TRBJ2-3 TRBV7-9 . TRBD2 TGTGCCAGCAGCCCCGGGGGGGCCGCAGATACGCAGTATTTT CASSPGGAADTQYF
TRBJ2-5 TRBV6-5 . TRBD2 TGTGCCAGCAGTACTAGCGCGACAAATCAAGAGACCCAGTACTTC CASSTSATNQETQYF
TRBJ2-3 TRBV7-8 . TRBD2 TGTGCCAGCAGCTTAGCCGGCGGGAGGCAGTATTTT CASSLAGGRQYF
TRBJ2-7 TRBV5-4 . TRBD1 TGTGCCAGCAGCCGCGGGGGGACAGGGGCCTACGAGCAGTACTTC CASSRGGTGAYEQYF
TRBJ2-7 TRBV28 . . TGTGCCAGCAGCCCCCGGACAACGGTGCAGTACTTC CASSPRTTVQYF
TRBJ1-1 TRBV12-5 . TRBD1 TGTGCTAGTGGTTTGGGAGAAACAGGGGGCGGCAAGATGAACACTGAAGCTTTCTTT CASGLGETGGGKMNTEAFF
TRBJ2-7 TRBV7-9 . . TGTGCCAGCAGCCGCATGGAGCGGAGCTCCTACGAGCAGTACTTC CASSRMERSSYEQYF
TRBJ1-2 TRBV29-1 . TRBD1 TGCAGCGTTTCAGGGGGCGGCGGCTACACCTTC CSVSGGGGYTF
TRBJ2-5 TRBV6-6 once . TGTGCCAGCAGGGAACAGGGCACCCAGTACTTC CASREQGTQYF
TRBJ2-5 TRBV3-1/TRBV3-2 . TRBD2 TGTGCCAGCAGCCAAGGGAGGGCGGGGGTCATAGAGACCCAGTACTTC CASSQGRAGVIETQYF
TRBJ2-1 TRBV29-1 . TRBD2 TGCAGCGCCCAAAGTGGACTAGCGACCTACAATGAGCAGTTCTTC CSAQSGLATYNEQFF
TRBJ2-1 TRBV29-1 . TRBD2 TGCAGCGAGATAGCGGGCACAGGCAATGAGCAGTTCTTC CSEIAGTGNEQFF
TRBJ1-2 TRBV3-1/TRBV3-2 . TRBD1 TGTGCCAGCAGCCGGACAGGGGGAGAGTATGGCTACACCTTC CASSRTGGEYGYTF
TRBJ2-7 TRBV3-1/TRBV3-2 . TRBD1 TGTGCCAGCAGCACAGGGACAGTTGGTTGGTACGAGCAGTACTTC CASSTGTVGWYEQYF
TRBJ2-1 TRBV19 once TRBD1 TGTGCCAGTAGTACAGACAGGGGTTATGAGCAGTTCTTC CASSTDRGYEQFF
TRBJ2-2 TRBV11-3 . TRBD2 TGTGCCAGCAGCACCTGGACTAGCGGGACTGCCGGGGAGCTGTTTTTT CASSTWTSGTAGELFF
TRBJ1-5 TRBV9 few TRBD1 TGTGCCAGCAGCGTGGCTGACAGGGTGGATCAGCCCCAGCATTTT CASSVADRVDQPQHF
TRBJ2-4 TRBV29-1 . . TGCAGCGAGAGGGTGGGCAACATTCAGTACTTC CSERVGNIQYF
TRBJ2-1 TRBV5-1 . . TGCGCCAGCAGCTTGACCCCGGACAATGAGCAGTTCTTC CASSLTPDNEQFF
TRBJ1-1 TRBV6-2/TRBV6-3 . TRBD1 TGTGCCAGCAGTTTTGACAGGGGCACTGAAGCTTTCTTT CASSFDRGTEAFF